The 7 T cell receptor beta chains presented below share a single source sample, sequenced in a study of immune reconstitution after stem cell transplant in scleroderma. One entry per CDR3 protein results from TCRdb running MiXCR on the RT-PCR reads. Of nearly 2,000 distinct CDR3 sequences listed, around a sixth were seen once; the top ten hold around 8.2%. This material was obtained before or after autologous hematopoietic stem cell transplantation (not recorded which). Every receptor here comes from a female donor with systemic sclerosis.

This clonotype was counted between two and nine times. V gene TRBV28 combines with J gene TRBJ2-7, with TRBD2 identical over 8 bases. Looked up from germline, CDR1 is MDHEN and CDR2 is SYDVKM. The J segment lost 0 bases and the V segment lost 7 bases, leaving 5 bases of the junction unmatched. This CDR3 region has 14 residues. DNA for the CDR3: TGTGCCAGCACCCTTAGCGGGGACTCCTACGAGCAGTACTTC. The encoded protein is CASTLSGDSYEQYF.

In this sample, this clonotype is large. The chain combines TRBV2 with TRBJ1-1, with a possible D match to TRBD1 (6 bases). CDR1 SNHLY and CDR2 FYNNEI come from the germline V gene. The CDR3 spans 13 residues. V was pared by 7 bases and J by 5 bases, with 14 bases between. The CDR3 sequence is CASMQGGGTEAFF. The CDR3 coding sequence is TGTGCCAGCATGCAGGGAGGGGGGACTGAAGCTTTCTTT.

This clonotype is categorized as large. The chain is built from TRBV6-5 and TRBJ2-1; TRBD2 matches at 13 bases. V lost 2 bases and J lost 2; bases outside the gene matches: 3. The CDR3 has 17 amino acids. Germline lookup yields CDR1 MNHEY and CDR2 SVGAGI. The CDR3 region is CASSYPTSGGTYNEQFF. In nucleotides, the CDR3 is TGTGCCAGCAGTTACCCGACTAGCGGGGGGACCTACAATGAGCAGTTCTTC.

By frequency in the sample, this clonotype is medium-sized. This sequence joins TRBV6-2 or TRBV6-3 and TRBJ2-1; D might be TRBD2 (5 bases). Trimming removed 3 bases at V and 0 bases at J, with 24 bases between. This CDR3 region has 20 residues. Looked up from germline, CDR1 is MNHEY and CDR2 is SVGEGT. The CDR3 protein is CASSYRFFVRGQSSYNEQFF. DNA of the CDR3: TGTGCCAGCAGTTATCGATTTTTTGTGAGAGGGCAAAGCTCCTACAATGAGCAGTTCTTC.

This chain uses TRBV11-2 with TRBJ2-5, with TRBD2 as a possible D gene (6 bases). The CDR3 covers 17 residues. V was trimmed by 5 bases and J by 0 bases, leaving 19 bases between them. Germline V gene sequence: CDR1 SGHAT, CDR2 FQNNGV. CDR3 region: CASSAAGTAMYQETQYF. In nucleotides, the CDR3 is TGTGCCAGCAGCGCCGCGGGGACGGCAATGTACCAAGAGACCCAGTACTTC.

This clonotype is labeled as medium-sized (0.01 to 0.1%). CDR3 sequence: CATSDLTSSNNEQFF. CDR3 coding DNA: TGTGCCACCAGTGACCTTACTAGCAGCAACAATGAGCAGTTCTTC. The chain is built from TRBV24-1 and TRBJ2-1; D is possibly TRBD2 (6 bases). V was cut by 4 bases and J by 5 bases, with 14 bases left in between. Per the germline V gene, CDR1 is KGHDR and CDR2 is SFDVKD. The CDR3 consists of 15 residues.

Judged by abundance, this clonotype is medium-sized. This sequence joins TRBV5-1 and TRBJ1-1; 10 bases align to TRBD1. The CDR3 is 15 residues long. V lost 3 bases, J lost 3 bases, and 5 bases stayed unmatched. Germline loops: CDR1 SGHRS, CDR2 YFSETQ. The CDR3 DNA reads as TGCGCCAGCAGCTCCCTTGGGACAGGGGACACTGAAGCTTTCTTT. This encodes CASSSLGTGDTEAFF.